Reported below is one T cell receptor beta chain. Seattle patient enrollment occurred during active infection, with longitudinal follow-up thereafter. These data are taken from a study of blood T cell repertoires in COVID-19. Overall study: COVID-19 samples collected from the United States, Italy and Spain covered acute and convalescent phases. From T cells, B-cell-depleted T cells, or PBMCs came the material, which was cDNA or gDNA.

This CDR3 is 15 amino acids long. CDR1 is SGHVS and CDR2 is FQNEAQ in the germline V gene. V lost 5 bases and J lost 6; bases outside the gene matches: 7. As handled by the study authors: It was from reference gene primer amplification that nucleated cell counts were estimated. Measured with immunoSEQ multiplex PCR; TCRdb has only the in-frame clones, and not every one. The V and J calls and clone size are taken from that table; D and trimming were inferred from the DNA. The sample holds about 89,000 clones; roughly 74% are singletons and the top ten take over 5.5%. The chain couples TRBV7-8 to TRBJ2-3; 11 bases map to TRBD2. Source material: peripheral blood. This TCR was sampled from a man between 65 and 85 years old with COVID-19, enrolled during active disease. DNA of the CDR3: TGTGCCAGCAGCCCGACTAGCGGGGTGTCGGATACGCAGTATTTT. The encoded protein is CASSPTSGVSDTQYF.